This T cell receptor beta chain was identified during a study of cytomegalovirus exposure and HLA in healthy donors. Trimming stripped 2 bases from V and 2 bases from J, with 12 bases between. Germline V gene lookup returns CDR1 SGHVS and CDR2 FNYEAQ. The CDR3 covers 16 residues. Points from the study as a whole: Across donors, sequencing depth was assumed by presence/absence analyses to be roughly uniform. Altogether, 150 or so TCR beta chains were recorded as cytomegalovirus-associated.

Of note for this clone: Its target is unknown.

Primers: 60 Vbeta forward and 13 Jbeta reverse. Sequencing was performed with immunoSEQ multiplex PCR; in TCRdb, only in-frame clones are kept and a portion is missing. The sample has about 69,000 clones; about 75% are singletons. The chain joins TRBV7-6 to TRBJ2-2; perhaps TRBD1 as D (6 bases). This sequence was found in a young man in good health and CMV-seronegative. Sequenced sample: PBMCs. CDR3 in amino acids: CASSLSRTANTGELFF. CDR3 sequence (DNA): TGTGCCAGCAGCTTAAGCCGGACAGCAAACACCGGGGAGCTGTTTTTT. Supplemented by reference TRBV7-6 and TRBJ2-2, the full variable domain reads GAGVSQSPRYKVTKRGQDVALRCDPISGHVSLYWYRQALGQGPEFLTYFNYEAQQDKSGLPNDRFSAERPEGSISTLTIQRTEQRDSAMYRCASSLSRTANTGELFFGEGSRLTVL.